This TCR beta chain was identified in a study of blood T cell repertoires in COVID-19. Study context: COVID-19 samples collected from the United States, Italy and Spain covered acute and convalescent phases.

Clones were sequenced by immunoSEQ multiplex PCR, and TCRdb holds only the in-frame ones, with some missing. The sample lists about 110,000 clones; less than 90% were seen once. CDR3 length: 15 residues. Losses at the gene ends were 5 bases for V and 5 bases for J; bases not matched to a gene: 5. Germline values: CDR1 SGHTA, CDR2 FQGNSA. The TCR originated in a woman aged 60 to 75 with acute or convalescent COVID-19. The sequenced sample consisted of peripheral blood. V is TRBV7-2 and J is TRBJ2-3, with 12 bases aligning to TRBD2. The CDR3 here is CASSRTSGVEDTQYF. As DNA, the CDR3 is TGTGCCAGCAGCCGGACTAGCGGGGTCGAAGATACGCAGTATTTT.